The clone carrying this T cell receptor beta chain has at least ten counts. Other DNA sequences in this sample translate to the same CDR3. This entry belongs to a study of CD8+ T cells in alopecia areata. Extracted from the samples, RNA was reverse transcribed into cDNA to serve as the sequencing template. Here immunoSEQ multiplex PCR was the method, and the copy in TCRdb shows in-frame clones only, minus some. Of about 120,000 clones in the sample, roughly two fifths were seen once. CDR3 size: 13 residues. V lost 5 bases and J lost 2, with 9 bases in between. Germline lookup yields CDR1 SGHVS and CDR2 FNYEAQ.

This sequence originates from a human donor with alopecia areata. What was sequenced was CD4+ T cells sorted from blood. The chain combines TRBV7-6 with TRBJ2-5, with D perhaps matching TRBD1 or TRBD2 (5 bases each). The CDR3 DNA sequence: TGTGCCAGCAGCCGGGGACGGCAAGAGACCCAGTACTTC. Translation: CASSRGRQETQYF. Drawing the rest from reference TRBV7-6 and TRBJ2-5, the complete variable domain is GAGVSQSPRYKVTKRGQDVALRCDPISGHVSLYWYRQALGQGPEFLTYFNYEAQQDKSGLPNDRFSAERPEGSISTLTIQRTEQRDSAMYRCASSRGRQETQYFGPGTRLLVL.